The following is a T cell receptor beta chain sequence with its context. Its antigen remains unknown. These data come from a study of PD-1 blockade in classical Hodgkin lymphoma. Profiled with immunoSEQ multiplex PCR; TCRdb holds only in-frame clones, not every one. The sample holds 45,000 to 55,000 clones, 81% seen once. From germline, CDR1 is SEHNR and CDR2 FQNEAQ (reference sequence). The V gene end was trimmed by 3 bases and the J gene end by 1 base; junction bases not matched to a gene: 9. The CDR3 spans 17 residues. After autologous stem cell transplantation all patients relapsed, and prior brentuximab vedotin exposure differed between cohorts. General observations from the study: Exclusion was applied to patients who started nivolumab under 1 year after ASCT. The diversity seen at baseline in complete responders resembled that of newly diagnosed patients. In CD4+ cells, TCR diversity went up significantly by C4D1, but in CD8+ cells it did not.

V and J are TRBV7-9 and TRBJ1-1, with 9 bases aligning to TRBD1. The clonotype was recovered from a human donor with classical Hodgkin lymphoma. Sample: peripheral blood mononuclear cells (PBMCs), taken at baseline. Written as DNA, the CDR3 is TGTGCCAGCAGCTTTCCACAGGGGGCTTACTCGAACACTGAAGCTTTCTTT. The encoded protein is CASSFPQGAYSNTEAFF.